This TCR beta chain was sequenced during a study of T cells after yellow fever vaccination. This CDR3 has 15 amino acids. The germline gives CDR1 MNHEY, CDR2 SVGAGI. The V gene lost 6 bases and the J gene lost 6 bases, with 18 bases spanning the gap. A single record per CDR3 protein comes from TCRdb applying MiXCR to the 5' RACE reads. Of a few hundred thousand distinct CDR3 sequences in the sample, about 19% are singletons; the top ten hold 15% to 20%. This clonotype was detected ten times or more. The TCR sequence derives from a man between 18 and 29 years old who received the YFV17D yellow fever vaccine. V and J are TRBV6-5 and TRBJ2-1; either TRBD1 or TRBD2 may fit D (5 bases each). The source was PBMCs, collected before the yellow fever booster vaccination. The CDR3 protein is CASSRRFGAGNEQFF. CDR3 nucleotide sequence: TGTGCCAGCAGCCGACGTTTCGGGGCGGGCAATGAGCAGTTCTTC.